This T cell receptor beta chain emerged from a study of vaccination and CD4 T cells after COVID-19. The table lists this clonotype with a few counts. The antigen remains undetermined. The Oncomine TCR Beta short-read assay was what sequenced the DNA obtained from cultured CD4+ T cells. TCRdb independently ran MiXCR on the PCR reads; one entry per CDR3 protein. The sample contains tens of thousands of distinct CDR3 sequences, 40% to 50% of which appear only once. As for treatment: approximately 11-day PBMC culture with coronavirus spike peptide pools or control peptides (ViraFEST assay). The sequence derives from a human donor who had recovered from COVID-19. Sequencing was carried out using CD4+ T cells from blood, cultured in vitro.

The CDR3 spells CASSSRTGTLGYTF. In DNA form, the CDR3 reads TGCGCCAGCAGCTCTAGGACAGGAACCTTGGGCTACACCTTC. This chain uses TRBV4-1 with TRBJ1-2; 7 nucleotides line up with TRBD1. Germline CDR1 reads MGHRA; CDR2 reads YSYEKL. The CDR3 is 14 amino acids. Trimming at V came to 5 bases and at J to 8 bases, leaving 11 bases not matched to a gene.